Given below is one T cell receptor (beta chain) in context. Its antigen is unidentified. This table comes from immunoSEQ multiplex PCR, and its TCRdb copy is limited to in-frame clones, with some not included. This sample has 150,000 to 200,000 clones, with roughly nine tenths found just once. Second-dose intervals of approximately 4 or approximately 12 weeks were pooled. These data come from a study of T cell responses to AZD1222 COVID-19 vaccine. Overall study results and limits: It was only after the peak T cell response that any repertoires were sampled. Baseline testing showed seropositivity in only five to seven AZD1222 recipients. Mapped onto spike, vaccine-associated CD4 TCRs spanned it and were dominant at 160-218 and 743-854.

Material: peripheral blood, obtained 28 days after the second AZD1222 dose. The TCR originated in an adult who received the AZD1222 COVID-19 vaccine.

CDR3 amino acids: CASSDLTAGEQYF. The CDR3 DNA is TGTGCCAGCAGCGACTTGACAGCCGGCGAGCAGTACTTC. This rearrangement joins TRBV9 to TRBJ2-7, with D possibly TRBD1 on 5 matching bases. CDR1 and CDR2 from the germline V gene are SGDLS and YYNGEE. The CDR3 is made up of 13 amino acids. Trimming took off 3 bases at V and 6 bases at J, with 13 bases between the two ends.